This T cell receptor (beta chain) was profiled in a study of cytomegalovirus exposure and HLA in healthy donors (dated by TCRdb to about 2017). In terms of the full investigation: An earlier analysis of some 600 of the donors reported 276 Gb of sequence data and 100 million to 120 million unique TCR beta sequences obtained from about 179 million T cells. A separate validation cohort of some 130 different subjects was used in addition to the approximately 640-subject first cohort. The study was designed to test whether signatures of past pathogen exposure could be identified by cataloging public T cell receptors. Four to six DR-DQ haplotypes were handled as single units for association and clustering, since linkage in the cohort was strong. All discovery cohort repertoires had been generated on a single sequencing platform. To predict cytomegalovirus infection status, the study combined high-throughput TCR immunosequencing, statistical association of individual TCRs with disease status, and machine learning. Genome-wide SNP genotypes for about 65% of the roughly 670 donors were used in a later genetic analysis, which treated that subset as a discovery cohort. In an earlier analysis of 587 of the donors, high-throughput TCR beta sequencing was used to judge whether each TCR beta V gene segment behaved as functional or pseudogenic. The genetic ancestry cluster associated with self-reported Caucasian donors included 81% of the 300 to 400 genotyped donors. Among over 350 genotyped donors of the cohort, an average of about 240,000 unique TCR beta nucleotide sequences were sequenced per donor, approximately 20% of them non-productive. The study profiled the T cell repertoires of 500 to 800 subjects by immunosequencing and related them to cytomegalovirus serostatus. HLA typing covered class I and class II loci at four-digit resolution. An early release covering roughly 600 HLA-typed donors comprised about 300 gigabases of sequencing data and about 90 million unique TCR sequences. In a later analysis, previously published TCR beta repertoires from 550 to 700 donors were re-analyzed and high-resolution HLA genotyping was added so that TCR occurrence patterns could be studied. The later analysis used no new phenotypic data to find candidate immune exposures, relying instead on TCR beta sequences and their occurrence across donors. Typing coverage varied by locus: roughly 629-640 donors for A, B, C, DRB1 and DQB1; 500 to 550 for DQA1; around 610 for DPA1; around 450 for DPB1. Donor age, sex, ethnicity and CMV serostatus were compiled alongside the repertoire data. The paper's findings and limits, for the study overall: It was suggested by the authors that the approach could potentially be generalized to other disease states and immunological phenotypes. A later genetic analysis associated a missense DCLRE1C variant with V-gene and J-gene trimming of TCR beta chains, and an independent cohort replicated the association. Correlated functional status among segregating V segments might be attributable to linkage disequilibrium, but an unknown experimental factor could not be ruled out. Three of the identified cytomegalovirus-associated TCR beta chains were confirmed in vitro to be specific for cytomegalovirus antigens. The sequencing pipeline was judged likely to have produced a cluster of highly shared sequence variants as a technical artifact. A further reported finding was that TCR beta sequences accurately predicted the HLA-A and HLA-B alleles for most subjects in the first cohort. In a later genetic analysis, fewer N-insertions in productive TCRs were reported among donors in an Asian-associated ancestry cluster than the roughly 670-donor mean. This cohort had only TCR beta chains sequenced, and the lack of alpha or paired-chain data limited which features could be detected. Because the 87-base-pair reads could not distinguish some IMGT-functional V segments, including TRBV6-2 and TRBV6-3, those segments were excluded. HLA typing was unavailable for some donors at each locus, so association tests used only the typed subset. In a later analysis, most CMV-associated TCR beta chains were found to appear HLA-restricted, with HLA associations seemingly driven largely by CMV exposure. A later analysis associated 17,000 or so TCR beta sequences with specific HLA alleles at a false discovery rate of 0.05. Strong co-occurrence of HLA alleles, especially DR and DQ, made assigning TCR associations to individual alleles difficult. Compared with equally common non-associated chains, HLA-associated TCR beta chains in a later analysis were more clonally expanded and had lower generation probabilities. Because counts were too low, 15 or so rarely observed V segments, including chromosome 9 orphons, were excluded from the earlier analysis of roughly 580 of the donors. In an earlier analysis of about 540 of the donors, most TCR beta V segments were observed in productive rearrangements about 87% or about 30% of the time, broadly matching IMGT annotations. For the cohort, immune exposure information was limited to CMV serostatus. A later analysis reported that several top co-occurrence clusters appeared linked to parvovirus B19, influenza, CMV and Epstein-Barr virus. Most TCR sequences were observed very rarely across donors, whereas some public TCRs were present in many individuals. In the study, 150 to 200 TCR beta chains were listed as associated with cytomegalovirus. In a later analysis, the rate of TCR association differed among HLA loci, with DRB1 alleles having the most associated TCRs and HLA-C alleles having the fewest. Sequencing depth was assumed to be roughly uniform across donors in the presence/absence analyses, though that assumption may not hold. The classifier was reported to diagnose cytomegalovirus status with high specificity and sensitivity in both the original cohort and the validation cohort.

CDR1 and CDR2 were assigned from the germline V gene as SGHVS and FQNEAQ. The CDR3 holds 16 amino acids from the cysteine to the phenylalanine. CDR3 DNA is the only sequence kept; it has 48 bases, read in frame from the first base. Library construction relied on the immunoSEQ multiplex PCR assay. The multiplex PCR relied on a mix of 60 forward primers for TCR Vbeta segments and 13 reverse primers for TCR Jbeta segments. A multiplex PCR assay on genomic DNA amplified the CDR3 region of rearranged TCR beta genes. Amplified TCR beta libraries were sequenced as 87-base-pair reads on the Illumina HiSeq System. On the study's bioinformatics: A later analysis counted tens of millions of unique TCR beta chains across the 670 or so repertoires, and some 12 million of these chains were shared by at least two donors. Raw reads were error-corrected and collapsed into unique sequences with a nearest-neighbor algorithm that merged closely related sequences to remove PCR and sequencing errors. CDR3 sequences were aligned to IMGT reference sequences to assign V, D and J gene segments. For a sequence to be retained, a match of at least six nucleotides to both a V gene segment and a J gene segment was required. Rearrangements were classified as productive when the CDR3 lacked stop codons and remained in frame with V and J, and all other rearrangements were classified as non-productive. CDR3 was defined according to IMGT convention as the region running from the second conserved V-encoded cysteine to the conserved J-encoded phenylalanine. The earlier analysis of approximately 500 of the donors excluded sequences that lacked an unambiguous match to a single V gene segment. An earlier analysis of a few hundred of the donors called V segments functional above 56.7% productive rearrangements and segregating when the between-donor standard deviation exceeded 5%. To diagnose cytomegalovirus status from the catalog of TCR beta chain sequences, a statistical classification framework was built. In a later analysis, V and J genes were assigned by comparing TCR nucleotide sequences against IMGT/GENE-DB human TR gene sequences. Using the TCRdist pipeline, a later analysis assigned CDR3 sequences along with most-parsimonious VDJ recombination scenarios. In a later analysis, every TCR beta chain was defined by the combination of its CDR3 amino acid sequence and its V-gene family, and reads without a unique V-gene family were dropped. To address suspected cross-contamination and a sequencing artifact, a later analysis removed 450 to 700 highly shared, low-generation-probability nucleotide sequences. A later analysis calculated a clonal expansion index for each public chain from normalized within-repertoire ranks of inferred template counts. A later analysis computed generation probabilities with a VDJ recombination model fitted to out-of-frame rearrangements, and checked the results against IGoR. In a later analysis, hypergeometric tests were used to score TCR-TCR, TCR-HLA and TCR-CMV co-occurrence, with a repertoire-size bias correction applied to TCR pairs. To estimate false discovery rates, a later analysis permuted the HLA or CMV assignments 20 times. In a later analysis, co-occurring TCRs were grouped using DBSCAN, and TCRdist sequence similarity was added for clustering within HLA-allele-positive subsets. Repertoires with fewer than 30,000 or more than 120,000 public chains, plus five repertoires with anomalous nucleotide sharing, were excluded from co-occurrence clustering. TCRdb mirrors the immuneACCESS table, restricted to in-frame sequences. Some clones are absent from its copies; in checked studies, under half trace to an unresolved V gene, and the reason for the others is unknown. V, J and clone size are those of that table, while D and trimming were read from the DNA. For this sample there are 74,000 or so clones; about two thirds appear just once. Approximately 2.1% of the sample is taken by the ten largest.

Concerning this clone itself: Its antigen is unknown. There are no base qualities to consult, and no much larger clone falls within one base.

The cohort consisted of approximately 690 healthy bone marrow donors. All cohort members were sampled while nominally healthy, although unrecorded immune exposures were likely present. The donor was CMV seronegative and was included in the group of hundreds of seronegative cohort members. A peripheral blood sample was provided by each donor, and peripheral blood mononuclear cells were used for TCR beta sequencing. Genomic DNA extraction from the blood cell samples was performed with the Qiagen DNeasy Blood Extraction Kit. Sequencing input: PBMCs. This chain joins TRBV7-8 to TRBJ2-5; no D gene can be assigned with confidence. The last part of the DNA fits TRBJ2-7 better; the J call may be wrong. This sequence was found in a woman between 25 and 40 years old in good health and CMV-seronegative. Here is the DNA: TGTGCCAGCAGCTTAACCACGCTCACCTACTCCTACGAGCAGTACTTC. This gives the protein CASSLTTLTYSYEQYF.